A single sample gave rise to the 29 T cell receptor beta chains below, sequenced in a study of T cells after yellow fever vaccination. One entry per CDR3 protein, called by TCRdb with MiXCR from the 5' RACE reads. The data hold some 400,000 distinct CDR3 sequences, with roughly 6.1% observed a single time. Here the sequenced sample was PBMCs, taken 5 days after the yellow fever booster vaccination. All receptors come from a man aged 25-45 years who received the YFV17D yellow fever vaccine.

This clonotype was observed at least ten times. The chain uses TRBV12-3 or TRBV12-4 and TRBJ1-1; D is unresolved. V dropped 3 bases and J dropped 1 base, with 6 bases sitting between them. The CDR3 length is 13 residues. In DNA form, the CDR3 reads TGTGCCAGCAGTTTCGGCAGGAACACTGAAGCTTTCTTT. Amino acid sequence: CASSFGRNTEAFF.

This clonotype came up many times. This rearrangement joins TRBV5-1 to TRBJ2-6; a weak D match, TRBD1 (5 bases). The V gene lost 7 bases and the J gene lost 4 bases, with 12 bases spanning the gap. CDR3 length: 14 amino acids. Germline values: CDR1 SGHRS, CDR2 YFSETQ. CDR3 nucleotides: TGCGCCAGCGGGGCGGTTCTGGGGGCCAACGTCCTGACTTTC. Protein: CASGAVLGANVLTF.

This clonotype was found many times. This rearrangement joins TRBV29-1 to TRBJ2-3; D might be TRBD1 (6 bases). With 3 bases removed from V and 2 bases from J, the gap between germline ends came to 9 bases. Germline V gene lookup returns CDR1 SQVTM and CDR2 ANQGSEA. The CDR3 sequence is 13 residues long. The CDR3 nucleotides read TGCAGCGTTGACGACAGGAACACAGATACGCAGTATTTT. It is translated as CSVDDRNTDTQYF.

This clonotype was seen more than once but under ten times. V gene TRBV5-6 combines with J gene TRBJ1-1; perhaps TRBD1 as D (6 bases). Deletions cut 0 bases from V and 3 bases from J, with 6 bases between. The CDR3 consists of 13 residues. Looked up from germline, CDR1 is SGHDT and CDR2 is YYEEEE. The CDR3 bases are TGTGCCAGCAGCTTGGGGACAGACACTGAAGCTTTCTTT. Translation gives CASSLGTDTEAFF.

The sample holds a few counts of this clonotype. The chain couples TRBV19 to TRBJ2-2, with 8 bases lining up with TRBD1. J lost 4 bases, V lost 3 bases, and 4 bases had no gene match. Germline CDR1 LNHDA, CDR2 SQIVND (reference sequence). CDR3 size: 15 residues. The CDR3 DNA sequence: TGTGCCAGTAGTATCTTGGACAGGGTCACCGGGGAGCTGTTTTTT. Protein product: CASSILDRVTGELFF. Combining the CDR3 with reference TRBV19 and TRBJ2-2 gives the whole variable domain DGGITQSPKYLFRKEGQNVTLSCEQNLNHDAMYWYRQDPGQGLRLIYYSQIVNDFQKGDIAEGYSVSREKKESFPLTVTSAQKNPTAFYLCASSILDRVTGELFFGEGSRLTVL.

The chain has TRBV20-1 and TRBJ2-7; D is tentatively TRBD1 or TRBD2 (6 bases each). Germline V gives CDR1 DFQATT, CDR2 SNEGSKA (reference sequence). The CDR3 loop spans 15 amino acids. V was cut by 3 bases and J by 3 bases, with 18 bases left in between. The CDR3 DNA reads as TGCAGTGCTAGGGAGGGGGACACAGTCGACTACGAGCAGTACTTC. It translates to CSAREGDTVDYEQYF.

V usage is TRBV3-1 and J usage is TRBJ2-2; TRBD2 matches 10 bases. The CDR3 covers 20 residues. Per the germline V gene, CDR1 is LGHDT and CDR2 is YNNKEL (reference sequence). With 5 bases clipped from V and 5 bases from J, the junction kept 20 bases outside the gene matches. CDR3 nucleotide sequence: TGTGCCAGCAGCTATTCGCCCATAACTAGCGGGGAGTCGCAGACCGGGGAGCTGTTTTTT. It yields the protein CASSYSPITSGESQTGELFF.

At least ten counts were recorded for this clonotype. This sequence joins TRBV27 and TRBJ2-4, with TRBD1 as a possible D gene (6 bases). The CDR3 is 13 amino acids. Germline CDR1 is MNHEY and CDR2 is SMNVEV (reference sequence). V was cut by 5 bases and J by 4 bases, with 9 bases left in between. CDR3 region: CASSRTEKNIQYF. The CDR3 DNA sequence: TGTGCCAGCAGTCGGACAGAGAAAAACATTCAGTACTTC.

This clonotype was seen more than once but under ten times. The chain carries TRBV20-1 and TRBJ2-3; 12 bases are a match to TRBD1. Germline V gene lookup returns CDR1 DFQATT and CDR2 SNEGSKA (reference sequence). The length of the CDR3 is 15 residues. With 2 bases clipped from V and 4 bases from J, the junction kept 4 bases outside the gene matches. In DNA form, the CDR3 reads TGCAGTGCTAGACCCTGGGACAGGGGGCCAGATACGCAGTATTTT. This translates into CSARPWDRGPDTQYF.

The chain is built from TRBV20-1 and TRBJ1-1, with 7 bases that match TRBD1. Trimming took 6 bases from V and 1 from J; bases not matched to a gene: 8. From germline, CDR1 is DFQATT and CDR2 SNEGSKA (reference sequence). This CDR3 comprises 14 residues. CDR3 sequence reads: CSAPAGTENTEAFF. DNA for the CDR3: TGCAGTGCGCCCGCCGGGACAGAGAACACTGAAGCTTTCTTT.

At least ten counts were recorded for this clonotype. V usage is TRBV7-6 and J usage is TRBJ2-3, with 10 bases identical to TRBD2. The J segment lost 0 bases and the V segment lost 0 bases, leaving 9 bases of the junction unmatched. The CDR3 has 19 amino acids. Germline V gene sequence: CDR1 SGHVS, CDR2 FNYEAQ. The CDR3 bases are TGTGCCAGCAGCTTAGCGGCGACTAGCGGGTCATATAGCACAGATACGCAGTATTTT. Amino acid sequence: CASSLAATSGSYSTDTQYF.

The V and J genes are TRBV24-1 and TRBJ2-5; 7 positions match TRBD2. Per the germline V gene, CDR1 is KGHDR and CDR2 is SFDVKD. V trimming: 4 bases; J trimming: 4 bases; junction bases outside the gene matches: 8. The CDR3 length is 15 residues. Here the CDR3 DNA reads TGTGCCACCAGTGACCCAGCGGGACCGGCAGAGACCCAGTACTTC. This gives the protein CATSDPAGPAETQYF.

The gene calls are TRBV15 and TRBJ2-1; D possibly corresponds to TRBD2 (6 bases). The CDR3 contains 15 residues. CDR1 and CDR2 from the germline V gene are LNHNV and YYDKDF (reference sequence). Trimming shortened V by 2 bases and J by 1 base, and 9 bases separated the two germline ends. The CDR3 loop is CATSRRDFSYNEQFF. DNA of the CDR3: TGTGCCACCAGCAGACGGGACTTTTCCTACAATGAGCAGTTCTTC. Together with reference TRBV15 and TRBJ2-1, the CDR3 gives the full variable domain: DAMVIQNPRYQVTQFGKPVTLSCSQTLNHNVMYWYQQKSSQAPKLLFHYYDKDFNNEADTPDNFQSRRPNTSFCFLDIRSPGLGDTAMYLCATSRRDFSYNEQFFGPGTRLTVL.

This clonotype was seen only a few times. The chain couples TRBV24-1 to TRBJ2-1; D uncertain. CDR1 and CDR2 (germline): KGHDR, SFDVKD. The ends were cut back, 5 bases at V and 12 bases at J, with 16 bases in the middle. This CDR3 has 13 amino acids. Here the CDR3 reads CATSALSAVGQFF. The CDR3 DNA sequence: TGTGCCACCAGTGCCCTCTCGGCTGTAGGGCAGTTCTTC.

In this sample, this clonotype turned up many times. The chain is built from TRBV20-1 and TRBJ2-7, with 7 bases fitting TRBD1. The junction had 4 bases not matched to a gene; V was cut back by 0 bases and J by 2 bases. The CDR3 has 14 amino acids. The germline CDR1 and CDR2 sequences are DFQATT and SNEGSKA (reference sequence). The CDR3: CSARDLTGAYEQYF. In DNA, the CDR3 is TGCAGTGCTAGAGACTTAACAGGGGCCTACGAGCAGTACTTC.

This clonotype was seen at least ten times. This rearrangement joins TRBV27 to TRBJ2-1; 7 positions agree with TRBD2. V dropped 6 bases and J dropped 5; count of bases not matched to a gene: 4. The CDR3 is made up of 13 amino acids. Germline CDR1 reads MNHEY; CDR2 reads SMNVEV (reference sequence). CDR3 in DNA: TGTGCCAGCAGCGGGAGGAATAACAATGAGCAGTTCTTC. It translates to CASSGRNNNEQFF.

The table lists this clonotype with many counts. Sequence at one end of the junction differs from germline and may be a read error. This chain connects TRBV6-2 or TRBV6-3 to TRBJ1-5; 8 positions agree with TRBD1. Germline-derived CDR1 and CDR2 are MNHEY and SVGEGT. The CDR3 runs 16 residues. DNA for the CDR3: TGTGCCAGCACTCCAGGGGGCCTTGGACCCAATCTGCCCCAGCATTTT. This sequence encodes CASTPGGLGPNLPQHF.

This clonotype was counted many times. The rearrangement links TRBV9 to TRBJ2-3, with D tentatively TRBD2 (5 bases). Germline CDR1 is SGDLS and CDR2 is YYNGEE. This CDR3 is 16 amino acids long. Trimming shortened V by 0 bases and J by 3 bases, and 14 bases separated the two germline ends. The CDR3 nucleotides read TGTGCCAGCAGCGTAGACTACCTCCGGGGTACAGATACGCAGTATTTT. The encoded protein is CASSVDYLRGTDTQYF.

This chain links TRBV27 with TRBJ2-1; D might be TRBD1 (6 bases). The CDR3 length is 15 residues. CDR1 is MNHEY and CDR2 is SMNVEV in the germline V gene (reference sequence). V gave up 7 bases and J gave up 5 bases, with 18 bases separating them. CDR3 sequence (DNA): TGTGCCAGCAAGGGAAATGCGGCAGGGGACAATGAGCAGTTCTTC. This codes for CASKGNAAGDNEQFF.

Here the CDR3 reads CASSPRVVGKILIYEQYF. CDR3 nucleotides: TGTGCCAGCAGTCCCCGAGTTGTAGGGAAGATTTTAATCTACGAGCAGTACTTC. The chain joins TRBV2 to TRBJ2-7; D call uncertain. The CDR3 runs 18 residues. V was trimmed by 5 bases and J by 3 bases, leaving 26 bases between them. Germline values: CDR1 SNHLY, CDR2 FYNNEI. Full variable domain (remainder filled in from reference TRBV2 and TRBJ2-7): EPEVTQTPSHQVTQMGQEVILRCVPISNHLYFYWYRQILGQKVEFLVSFYNNEISEKSEIFDDQFSVERPDGSNFTLKIRSTKLEDSAMYFCASSPRVVGKILIYEQYFGPGTRLTVT.

There are a few counts of this clonotype. The rearrangement uses TRBV15 and TRBJ2-3; D gene ambiguous. This CDR3 is built from 14 residues. Per the germline V gene, CDR1 is LNHNV and CDR2 is YYDKDF (reference sequence). Trimming left V 3 bases short and J 1 base short, with 8 bases between. CDR3 protein: CATSSVRRTDTQYF. CDR3 DNA: TGTGCCACCAGCAGTGTTCGCCGCACAGATACGCAGTATTTT.

This clonotype came up a few times. The chain is built from TRBV27 and TRBJ2-1, with 8 bases that match TRBD2. V lost 6 bases to trimming and J lost 0 bases; unmatched junction nucleotides: 16. This CDR3 is built from 19 residues. Per germline, CDR1 MNHEY and CDR2 SMNVEV (reference sequence). CDR3 coding DNA: TGTGCCAGCAGCCGCCGGGGGGTAGCGGGGCAGAGCTCCTACAATGAGCAGTTCTTC. Amino acid sequence: CASSRRGVAGQSSYNEQFF.

The chain joins TRBV12-3 or TRBV12-4 to TRBJ2-3; D may be TRBD2 (6 bases). Trimming removed 6 bases at V and 3 bases at J, with 19 bases between. The CDR3 runs to 16 residues. The CDR3 loop reads CASRSPGGSGTDTQYF. The CDR3 nucleotides are TGTGCCAGCAGATCTCCTGGGGGGAGTGGGACAGATACGCAGTATTTT.

This clonotype was seen repeatedly, ten times or more. The gene calls are TRBV7-9 and TRBJ2-7; D is possibly TRBD1 (6 bases). This CDR3 contains 16 residues. CDR1 and CDR2 (germline): SEHNR, FQNEAQ (reference sequence). Trimming cost V 1 base and J 2 bases, with 15 bases left between them. In DNA form, the CDR3 reads TGTGCCAGCAGCTTAGGAGGCGGACAGCAGACCTACGAGCAGTACTTC. Amino acid sequence: CASSLGGGQQTYEQYF.

This clonotype was seen a few times. The V and J genes are TRBV14 and TRBJ1-4; 10 nucleotides align to TRBD1. This CDR3 has 16 residues. Germline CDR1 reads SGHDN; CDR2 reads FVKESK. J lost 7 bases, V lost 4 bases, and 9 bases had no gene match. The CDR3 DNA sequence: TGTGCCAGCAGCCCCAGGTCCGGGACAGGGGCTGAAAAACTGTTTTTT. This codes for CASSPRSGTGAEKLFF.

This chain links TRBV5-1 with TRBJ1-2; D is uncertain. The V end was cut by 4 bases, the J end by 0 bases, with 13 bases between. The CDR3 has 15 residues. Germline values: CDR1 SGHRS, CDR2 YFSETQ. The CDR3 sequence is CASSPNQRSNYGYTF. DNA of the CDR3: TGCGCCAGCAGCCCGAACCAGAGGTCTAACTATGGCTACACCTTC.

The table lists this clonotype with a few counts. The chain is built from TRBV30 and TRBJ2-5; 7 bases map to TRBD1. V lost 4 bases and J lost 4; bases outside the gene matches: 9. This CDR3 has 14 residues. Looked up from germline, CDR1 is GTSNPN and CDR2 is SVGIG (reference sequence). The chain's CDR3 is CAWTFPGTVETQYF. The CDR3 nucleotides read TGTGCCTGGACCTTCCCTGGGACAGTAGAGACCCAGTACTTC. Drawing the rest from reference TRBV30 and TRBJ2-5, the complete variable domain is SQTIHQWPATLVQPVGSPLSLECTVEGTSNPNLYWYRQAAGRGLQLLFYSVGIGQISSEVPQNLSASRPQDRQFILSSKKLLLSDSGFYLCAWTFPGTVETQYFGPGTRLLVL.

This rearrangement joins TRBV9 to TRBJ2-7; D is unresolved. V lost 0 bases and J 2 bases, leaving 12 bases between the germline ends. This CDR3 is 15 amino acids long. CDR1 and CDR2 from the germline V gene are SGDLS and YYNGEE. DNA for the CDR3: TGTGCCAGCAGCGTAGATCCCAGTGAAACCTACGAGCAGTACTTC. It specifies CASSVDPSETYEQYF.

In its sample, this clonotype was seen many times. This chain uses TRBV7-9 with TRBJ1-4; D perhaps matches TRBD1 (6 bases). This CDR3 has 14 amino acids. CDR1 SEHNR and CDR2 FQNEAQ come from the germline V gene (reference sequence). Trimming removed 5 bases from V and 4 bases from J, with 11 bases in between. The CDR3 coding sequence is TGTGCCAGCAGCCGGGGACACCTTAATGAAAAACTGTTTTTT. This sequence encodes CASSRGHLNEKLFF. The full variable domain, its missing parts supplied by reference TRBV7-9 and TRBJ1-4, is DTGVSQNPRHKITKRGQNVTFRCDPISEHNRLYWYRQTLGQGPEFLTYFQNEAQLEKSRLLSDRFSAERPKGSFSTLEIQRTEQGDSAMYLCASSRGHLNEKLFFGSGTQLSVL.